The rows below give T cell receptor beta chains drawn from one sample of a study of T cell repertoires in cytomegalovirus infection. TCRdb re-derived calls from the reads in MiXCR, one entry per CDR3 protein. Among approximately 490,000 distinct CDR3 sequences, 11% were seen once, and the ten largest hold 10% to 13%. Sequenced: PBMCs. These receptors all come from a human donor in good health (CMV status not recorded). Some clones in this sample may be carry-over from other donors' samples. The CDR3 runs from the conserved cysteine through the conserved F or W.

V gene: TRBV7-7
J gene: TRBJ2-1
CDR3 protein: CASSYKSGLAGVNEQFF

V gene: TRBV7-2
J gene: TRBJ2-2
CDR3 protein: CASSLDGERNTGELFF

V gene: TRBV9
J gene: TRBJ2-1
CDR3 protein: CASSLEGANYNEQFF

V gene: TRBV7-3
J gene: TRBJ2-7
CDR3 protein: CASSPGQGPLYEQYF

V gene: TRBV5-4
J gene: TRBJ1-2
CDR3 protein: CASSPVKGLGYGYTF

V gene: TRBV9
J gene: TRBJ1-4
CDR3 protein: CASSATGGREKLFF

V gene: TRBV11-2
J gene: TRBJ2-3
CDR3 protein: CASSLGASYVHTDTQYF

V gene: TRBV27
J gene: TRBJ1-6
CDR3 protein: CASGVGPLHF

V gene: TRBV5-1
J gene: TRBJ2-1
CDR3 protein: CASSSKRGAYNEQFF

V gene: TRBV20-1
J gene: TRBJ2-4
CDR3 protein: CSAYRTEGNIQYF

V gene: TRBV11-2
J gene: TRBJ2-1
CDR3 protein: CASTRGDTFYNEQFF

V gene: TRBV11-3
J gene: TRBJ2-4
CDR3 protein: CASSRGALDIQYF

V gene: TRBV11-2
J gene: TRBJ2-5
CDR3 protein: CASSFTGGGGETQYF

V gene: TRBV5-1
J gene: TRBJ2-7
CDR3 protein: CASSGGTGTISYEQYF